A selection of T cell receptor beta chains follows, all from one sample in a study of blood T cell repertoires in COVID-19. TCRdb keeps only in-frame clones here, not all; method: immunoSEQ multiplex PCR. The sample consists of under 100,000 clones, about four fifths of them appearing once. The sample consisted of peripheral blood. The receptors originated from a woman aged 35 to 49 with active or convalescent COVID-19. Both conserved end residues are part of each CDR3. The order of the fields is J gene, clone size, D gene, V gene, CDR3 protein, CDR3 DNA. D genes are given only for firm matches. The size entry is marked missing in some rows and otherwise reads once, few, many or a size class.

TRBJ1-2,-,-,TRBV7-6,CASSFWENYGYTF,TGTGCCAGCAGCTTCTGGGAGAACTATGGCTACACCTTC
TRBJ1-4,-,TRBD1,TRBV6-5,CASSYLGTGGEKLFF,TGTGCCAGCAGTTACTTAGGGACAGGGGGTGAAAAACTGTTTTTT
TRBJ2-7,-,-,TRBV27,CASRTGWEQYF,TGTGCCAGCAGGACGGGATGGGAGCAGTACTTC
TRBJ2-7,-,-,TRBV7-9,CASTLSGYEQYF,TGTGCCAGCACCCTCAGCGGGTACGAGCAGTACTTC
TRBJ2-3,-,TRBD2,TRBV11-2,CASSFNLAGTDTQYF,TGTGCCAGCAGCTTCAACCTAGCGGGCACAGATACGCAGTATTTT
TRBJ2-1,-,-,TRBV7-3,CASSSLEGRNPIF,TGTGCCAGCAGCTCCCTCGAAGGCAGGAACCCAATCTTC
TRBJ2-5,-,-,TRBV6-1,CASSEVWGRGTQYF,TGTGCCAGCAGTGAAGTGTGGGGCAGGGGGACCCAGTACTTC
TRBJ1-2,-,-,TRBV5-6,CASSLDQNYGYTF,TGTGCCAGCAGCCTCGATCAGAACTATGGCTACACCTTC
TRBJ2-3,-,TRBD2,TRBV5-1,CASSTSGRSGTDTQYF,TGCGCCAGCAGCACTAGCGGGAGATCCGGCACAGATACGCAGTATTTT
TRBJ1-2,-,-,TRBV18,CASSQDTAYGYTF,TGTGCCAGCTCACAGGACACTGCCTATGGCTACACCTTC
TRBJ1-6,-,TRBD1,TRBV20-1,CSASGTVYNSPLHF,TGCAGTGCTAGTGGGACAGTCTATAATTCACCCCTCCACTTT
TRBJ1-6,-,-,TRBV27,CASRQASYNSPLHF,TGTGCCAGCAGACAGGCCTCCTATAATTCACCCCTCCACTTT
TRBJ1-2,few,TRBD1,TRBV14,CASSPPDRGFTNYGYTF,TGTGCCAGCAGCCCCCCGGACAGGGGGTTTACCAACTATGGCTACACCTTC
TRBJ2-5,-,TRBD2,TRBV5-1,CASSLMGGETQYF,TGCGCCAGCAGCTTGATGGGGGGGGAGACCCAGTACTTC
TRBJ1-4,-,TRBD1,TRBV7-9,CASSRTGDEKLFF,TGTGCCAGCAGCCGAACAGGGGATGAAAAACTGTTTTTT
TRBJ2-1,once,-,TRBV4-2,CASSHSRSEQFF,TGTGCCAGCAGCCACTCTAGGAGTGAGCAGTTCTTC
TRBJ1-5,-,TRBD1,TRBV11-3,CASSGGGNQPQHF,TGTGCCAGCTCAGGGGGCGGCAATCAGCCCCAGCATTTT
TRBJ2-3,-,TRBD2,TRBV18,CASSSTSGRTDTQYF,TGTGCCAGCTCGTCGACTAGCGGGAGGACAGATACGCAGTATTTT
TRBJ2-7,-,-,TRBV7-9,CASSPPGRDEQYF,TGTGCCAGCAGCCCCCCCGGGCGGGACGAGCAGTACTTC
TRBJ2-3,once,TRBD2,TRBV5-6,CASSTSGGAWDTQYF,TGTGCCAGCAGTACCAGCGGGGGGGCCTGGGATACGCAGTATTTT
TRBJ2-5,-,-,TRBV10-3,CAISGGGPPGETQYF,TGTGCCATCAGTGGAGGTGGCCCTCCGGGAGAGACCCAGTACTTC
TRBJ2-2,-,-,TRBV30,CAWKPTRNTGELFF,TGTGCCTGGAAACCGACACGGAACACCGGGGAGCTGTTTTTT
TRBJ1-2,-,-,TRBV4-3,CASSQEQENYGYTF,TGCGCCAGCAGCCAAGAACAGGAAAACTATGGCTACACCTTC
TRBJ2-5,-,-,TRBV5-1,CASSLAPGQETQYF,TGCGCCAGCAGCTTGGCCCCAGGCCAAGAGACCCAGTACTTC
TRBJ2-7,-,-,TRBV3-1/TRBV3-2,CASSQESLGLYEQYF,TGTGCCAGCAGCCAAGAATCTCTAGGCCTCTACGAGCAGTACTTC
TRBJ2-7,few,TRBD1,TRBV6-5,CASRNGQGSSYEQYF,TGTGCCAGCAGAAACGGACAGGGGAGCTCCTACGAGCAGTACTTC
TRBJ2-5,-,TRBD2,TRBV4-3,CASSQDGLAGVETQYF,TGCGCCAGCAGCCAAGATGGGCTAGCGGGAGTAGAGACCCAGTACTTC
TRBJ1-1,-,-,TRBV6-6,CASSYLGRSAEAFF,TGTGCCAGCAGTTACTTGGGGCGCTCGGCTGAAGCTTTCTTT
TRBJ2-3,-,-,TRBV5-8,CATRFGSTDTQYF,TGTGCCACACGCTTCGGGAGCACAGATACGCAGTATTTT
TRBJ1-2,-,TRBD1,TRBV3-1/TRBV3-2,CASSQAGTGGAGRYGYTF,TGTGCCAGCAGCCAAGCCGGGACAGGGGGCGCCGGGCGCTATGGCTACACCTTC
TRBJ2-2,-,-,TRBV4-2,CASSQDLGRGTTGELFF,TGTGCCAGCAGCCAAGATTTGGGAAGGGGGACGACCGGGGAGCTGTTTTTT
TRBJ2-1,-,-,TRBV28,CASSSPGDYNEQFF,TGTGCCAGCAGTTCCCCGGGAGACTACAATGAGCAGTTCTTC
TRBJ2-7,medium-sized,-,TRBV9,CASSVGYGYEQYF,TGTGCCAGCAGCGTAGGTTACGGCTACGAGCAGTACTTC
TRBJ1-4,-,TRBD1,TRBV28,CASSPGAGTVNEKLFF,TGTGCCAGCAGTCCCGGAGCCGGGACAGTTAATGAAAAACTGTTTTTT
TRBJ1-1,-,-,TRBV4-3,CASSLSGGVTEAFF,TGCGCCAGCAGCCTTTCGGGGGGAGTCACTGAAGCTTTCTTT
TRBJ2-3,-,TRBD1,TRBV11-1,CASSGGQVFTDTQYF,TGTGCCAGCAGCGGGGGACAGGTATTCACAGATACGCAGTATTTT
TRBJ1-4,-,-,TRBV5-1,CASSLTGFLTNEKLFF,TGCGCCAGCAGCTTGACAGGGTTCCTTACTAATGAAAAACTGTTTTTT
TRBJ2-3,-,TRBD2,TRBV12-5,CASGLVTGTRATDTQYF,TGTGCTAGTGGTTTGGTAACCGGGACTAGAGCAACAGATACGCAGTATTTT
TRBJ2-4,-,-,TRBV21-1,CASSSRGGRVNIQYF,TGTGCCAGCAGCTCCCGGGGTGGGAGGGTAAACATTCAGTACTTC
TRBJ1-2,-,-,TRBV24-1,CATSEPTGIGGYTF,TGTGCCACCAGTGAGCCTACAGGGATTGGGGGCTACACCTTC
TRBJ1-1,-,-,TRBV28,CASSLGVSSDMNTEAFF,TGTGCCAGCAGTTTAGGGGTGTCGTCGGACATGAACACTGAAGCTTTCTTT
TRBJ2-3,once,-,TRBV5-1,CASSLGLSYRPDTQYF,TGCGCCAGCAGCTTGGGACTCTCATACCGCCCAGATACGCAGTATTTT
TRBJ1-2,-,-,TRBV12-3/TRBV12-4,CASSLRTGIGYTF,TGTGCCAGCAGTTTGCGTACAGGGATAGGCTACACCTTC
TRBJ2-3,-,-,TRBV9,CASSSSDTQYF,TGTGCCAGCAGCTCTTCAGATACGCAGTATTTT
TRBJ2-7,-,TRBD2,TRBV20-1,CSASSATSGGPYEQYF,TGCAGTGCTAGTAGTGCAACTAGCGGGGGACCCTACGAGCAGTACTTC
TRBJ1-1,-,TRBD1,TRBV7-3,CASSWTGLDTEAFF,TGTGCCAGCAGCTGGACAGGGTTGGACACTGAAGCTTTCTTT
TRBJ2-6,-,-,TRBV27,CASSSPYSGANVLTF,TGTGCCAGCAGTTCCCCGTACTCTGGGGCCAACGTCCTGACTTTC
TRBJ1-4,-,-,TRBV5-5,CASSSVMGAGEKLFF,TGTGCCAGCAGCTCTGTGATGGGAGCGGGAGAAAAACTGTTTTTT
TRBJ2-5,once,-,TRBV7-3,CASSPAVGRQETQYF,TGTGCCAGCAGCCCCGCGGTGGGTCGGCAAGAGACCCAGTACTTC
TRBJ2-5,-,TRBD1,TRBV7-9,CASSSYRGEETQYF,TGTGCCAGCAGCTCCTACAGGGGGGAAGAGACCCAGTACTTC